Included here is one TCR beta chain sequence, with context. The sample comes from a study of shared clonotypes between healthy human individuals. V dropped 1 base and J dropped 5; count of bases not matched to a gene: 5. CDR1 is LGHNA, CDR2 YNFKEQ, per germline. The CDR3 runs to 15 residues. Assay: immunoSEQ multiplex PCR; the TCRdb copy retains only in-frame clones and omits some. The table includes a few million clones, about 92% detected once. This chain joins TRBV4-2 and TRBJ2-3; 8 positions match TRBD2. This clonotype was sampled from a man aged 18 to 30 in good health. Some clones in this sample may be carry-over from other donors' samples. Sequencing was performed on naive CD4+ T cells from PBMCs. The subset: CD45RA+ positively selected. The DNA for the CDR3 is TGTGCCAGCAGCCAAGGATCTCTAGCGGGAGATACGCAGTATTTT. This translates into CASSQGSLAGDTQYF.